This entry lists 30 T cell receptor beta chains sequenced from one sample in a study of shared clonotypes between healthy human individuals. Assay: immunoSEQ multiplex PCR; the TCRdb copy retains only in-frame clones and omits some. Among some 680,000 clones listed, around 78% were seen once. Sequencing input: memory CD4+ T cells sorted from blood. Noted subset: CD45RA-negative fraction. These receptors all come from a woman in her 30s in good health.

The V call is TRBV4-2, the J call TRBJ2-7, with 9 positions matching TRBD1. V shed 4 bases and J 2 bases; nucleotides not matched to a gene: 12. Germline V CDR1 and CDR2: LGHNA, YNFKEQ. The CDR3 is 17 amino acids. The DNA for the CDR3 is TGTGCCAGCAGCCCGGACAGGGGAAGGGGGATCACCTACGAGCAGTACTTC. It is translated as CASSPDRGRGITYEQYF.

The V gene is TRBV15, the J gene TRBJ2-4; 10 positions match TRBD1. The germline V gene encodes CDR1 LNHNV and CDR2 YYDKDF (reference sequence). The length of the CDR3 is 14 residues. V lost 4 bases and J lost 9; bases outside the gene matches: 6. DNA of the CDR3: TGTGCCACCAGCACCGGACAGGGGGACTTCATTCAGTACTTC. Translation: CATSTGQGDFIQYF.

This chain uses TRBV13 with TRBJ2-6; D remains unclear. This CDR3 has 17 amino acids. V lost 5 bases and J 0 bases, leaving 14 bases between the germline ends. Germline CDR1 reads PRHDT; CDR2 reads FYEKMQ (reference sequence). The CDR3 nucleotides are TGTGCCAGCAGCCGTTTGGACGGAAACTCTGGGGCCAACGTCCTGACTTTC. It yields the protein CASSRLDGNSGANVLTF.

This chain links TRBV7-2 with TRBJ1-1; perhaps TRBD1 as D (5 bases). Germline assignment: CDR1 SGHTA and CDR2 FQGNSA. Trimming took off 1 base at V and 1 base at J, with 10 bases between the two ends. The CDR3 loop spans 15 amino acids. Written as DNA, the CDR3 is TGTGCCAGCAGCTTAGGGGGCGCGGGGAACACTGAAGCTTTCTTT. This encodes CASSLGGAGNTEAFF.

A remark on this clone: Other nucleotide sequences from this sample produce the same CDR3. V is TRBV7-9 and J is TRBJ2-1; 7 bases fit TRBD2. Unmatched junction bases numbered 10, after V lost 6 bases and J lost 2 bases. Germline V gene data show CDR1 as SEHNR and CDR2 as FQNEAQ (reference sequence). The CDR3 sequence is 16 residues long. The CDR3 here is CASSPPGGSAYNEQFF. The CDR3 nucleotides are TGTGCCAGCAGTCCACCCGGCGGGAGCGCCTACAATGAGCAGTTCTTC.

The rearrangement uses TRBV5-1 and TRBJ2-7, with 10 bases identical to TRBD2. The CDR3 length is 15 residues. Germline V CDR1 and CDR2: SGHRS, YFSETQ. The ends lost 4 bases at V and 3 bases at J; junction bases unmatched: 7. The CDR3 DNA reads as TGCGCCAGCAGCCAGCTAGGACTAGCGGACTACGAGCAGTACTTC. Its translation is CASSQLGLADYEQYF.

This clone was recorded at least ten times. The V call is TRBV21-1, the J call TRBJ1-5. TRBV21-1 is a pseudogene. The CDR3 has 15 residues. This chain's CDR3 is CASSSRSISNQPQHF. CDR3 bases: TGTGCCAGCAGCTCCCGATCCATTAGCAATCAGCCCCAGCATTTT.

The chain uses TRBV6-5 and TRBJ2-1; D perhaps matches TRBD1 (5 bases). Per the germline V gene, CDR1 is MNHEY and CDR2 is SVGAGI. Between the trimmed V and J ends, which lost 2 bases and 9 bases, there was a span of 20 bases. The CDR3 spans 16 residues. CDR3 residues: CASSYARSQGSGEQFF. CDR3 nucleotides: TGTGCCAGCAGTTACGCGAGAAGTCAGGGTTCGGGTGAGCAGTTCTTC.

The V and J genes are TRBV5-4 and TRBJ2-7; D is unresolved. Germline lookup yields CDR1 SGHNT and CDR2 YYREEE (reference sequence). The CDR3 runs to 15 residues. Trimming left V 0 bases short and J 1 base short, with 11 bases between. CDR3 DNA: TGTGCCAGCAGCTTGGCGGGTATAGGGTCCTACGAGCAGTACTTC. Encoded protein: CASSLAGIGSYEQYF. Full variable domain (missing parts from reference TRBV5-4 and TRBJ2-7): ETGVTQSPTHLIKTRGQQVTLRCSSQSGHNTVSWYQQALGQGPQFIFQYYREEENGRGNFPPRFSGLQFPNYSSELNVNALELDDSALYLCASSLAGIGSYEQYFGPGTRLTVT.

The rearrangement uses TRBV5-1 and TRBJ2-2; D may be TRBD1 or TRBD2 (5 bases each). The CDR3 totals 13 residues. From germline, CDR1 is SGHRS and CDR2 YFSETQ. The ends were cut back, 0 bases at V and 9 bases at J, with 9 bases in the middle. CDR3: CASSLEGTRELFF. In DNA form, the CDR3 reads TGCGCCAGCAGCTTGGAGGGGACCAGGGAGCTGTTTTTT.

The chain is built from TRBV5-1 and TRBJ1-2; D gene ambiguous. The V gene lost 0 bases and the J gene lost 8 bases, with 14 bases spanning the gap. The CDR3 is made up of 14 amino acids. Germline V gene data show CDR1 as SGHRS and CDR2 as YFSETQ. The CDR3 sequence is CASSLALGKRGYTF. In nucleotides, the CDR3 is TGCGCCAGCAGCTTGGCATTGGGGAAGAGGGGCTACACCTTC.

The chain has TRBV20-1 and TRBJ1-3; D not certain. The V gene lost 3 bases and the J gene lost 4 bases, with 4 bases spanning the gap. Germline V lookup: CDR1 DFQATT, CDR2 SNEGSKA (reference sequence). This CDR3 contains 11 residues. CDR3 nucleotides: TGCAGTGCTAGTATAGGAAACACCATATATTTT. As protein: CSASIGNTIYF.

This clone was picked up a small number of times. The chain has TRBV19 and TRBJ1-1, with a tentative D call TRBD1 (5 bases). The CDR3 runs to 16 residues. The V end was cut by 4 bases, the J end by 0 bases, with 15 bases between. Germline CDR1 and CDR2: LNHDA and SQIVND (reference sequence). The CDR3 loop is CASSTKFRDLNTEAFF. CDR3 bases: TGTGCCAGTAGTACAAAATTCAGGGACCTGAACACTGAAGCTTTCTTT.

This chain uses TRBV13 with TRBJ2-1; the D gene is possibly TRBD1 (5 bases). V was trimmed by 5 bases and J by 0 bases, leaving 14 bases between them. Per germline, CDR1 PRHDT and CDR2 FYEKMQ (reference sequence). CDR3 length: 16 amino acids. Here the CDR3 DNA reads TGTGCCAGCAGCGCCTGGGGCGGTAGCTCCTACAATGAGCAGTTCTTC. Encoded protein: CASSAWGGSSYNEQFF.

V and J are TRBV7-9 and TRBJ2-7, with a weak D call TRBD2 (5 bases). The CDR3 is 14 residues long. CDR1 and CDR2 from the germline V gene are SEHNR and FQNEAQ (reference sequence). V was clipped by 0 bases and J by 6 bases, with 12 bases between them. The CDR3 bases are TGTGCCAGCAGCTTAGCGGTAGCCCGGGGCGAGCAGTACTTC. Protein product: CASSLAVARGEQYF.

This chain uses TRBV5-1 with TRBJ2-2; 7 positions agree with TRBD2. J lost 5 bases, V lost 0 bases, and 4 bases had no gene match. Germline V gene sequence: CDR1 SGHRS, CDR2 YFSETQ. The CDR3 is made up of 15 amino acids. CDR3 in amino acids: CASSLEPGGTGELFF. For the CDR3, the DNA is TGCGCCAGCAGCTTGGAGCCGGGAGGAACCGGGGAGCTGTTTTTT.

This clone showed up many times. The chain recombines TRBV19 with TRBJ2-1, with 11 bases identical to TRBD1. Germline CDR1 is LNHDA and CDR2 is SQIVND (reference sequence). The CDR3 contains 14 residues. With 3 bases clipped from V and 10 bases from J, the junction kept 5 bases outside the gene matches. In DNA, the CDR3 is TGTGCCAGTAGTATGGGACAGGGGGAAGGGGAGCAGTTCTTC. It is translated as CASSMGQGEGEQFF.

V and J are TRBV27 and TRBJ2-7; TRBD2 aligns across 8 bases. Losses at the gene ends were 3 bases for V and 1 base for J; bases not matched to a gene: 5. Looked up from germline, CDR1 is MNHEY and CDR2 is SMNVEV (reference sequence). The CDR3 covers 15 residues. DNA for the CDR3: TGTGCCAGCAGTTTCCTAGCGGGTGGATCCTACGAGCAGTACTTC. It is translated as CASSFLAGGSYEQYF.

The chain uses TRBV28 and TRBJ1-6; D gene uncertain. The CDR3 consists of 13 residues. Deletions cut 2 bases from V and 7 bases from J, with 6 bases between. The V gene's germline CDR1 is MDHEN and CDR2 SYDVKM. Here the CDR3 DNA reads TGTGCCAGCAGTTTAATCGGAAATTCACCCCTCCACTTT. Translating it yields CASSLIGNSPLHF. Full variable domain (remainder filled in from reference TRBV28 and TRBJ1-6): DVKVTQSSRYLVKRTGEKVFLECVQDMDHENMFWYRQDPGLGLRLIYFSYDVKMKEKGDIPEGYSVSREKKERFSLILESASTNQTSMYLCASSLIGNSPLHFGNGTRLTVT.

The chain uses TRBV30 and TRBJ1-5; D uncertain. CDR1 is GTSNPN, CDR2 SVGIG, per germline (reference sequence). Trimming removed 3 bases from V and 2 bases from J, with 14 bases in between. The CDR3 length is 15 residues. The chain's CDR3 is CAWSQGWQGNQPQHF. The CDR3 nucleotides are TGTGCCTGGAGCCAAGGGTGGCAGGGCAATCAGCCCCAGCATTTT.

CDR3: CATSEDFNQETQYF. For the CDR3, the DNA is TGTGCCACCAGCGAGGACTTTAACCAAGAGACCCAGTACTTC. The V and J genes are TRBV15 and TRBJ2-5; maybe TRBD2 (5 bases). Trimming left V 5 bases short and J 0 bases short, with 10 bases between. Germline V gene sequence: CDR1 LNHNV, CDR2 YYDKDF (reference sequence). This CDR3 comprises 14 residues.

This rearrangement joins TRBV30 to TRBJ2-3; D may be TRBD2 (6 bases). Germline values: CDR1 GTSNPN, CDR2 SVGIG (reference sequence). CDR3 size: 15 residues. V dropped 3 bases and J dropped 2 bases, with 15 bases sitting between them. CDR3 residues: CAWSRDFLSTDTQYF. In nucleotides, the CDR3 is TGTGCCTGGAGCCGGGACTTCTTATCCACAGATACGCAGTATTTT. The full variable domain, completed using reference TRBV30 and TRBJ2-3, is SQTIHQWPATLVQPVGSPLSLECTVEGTSNPNLYWYRQAAGRGLQLLFYSVGIGQISSEVPQNLSASRPQDRQFILSSKKLLLSDSGFYLCAWSRDFLSTDTQYFGPGTRLTVL.

At least ten counts were recorded for this clone. The rearrangement uses TRBV6-6 and TRBJ1-4; no clear D gene. CDR1 and CDR2 (germline): MNHNY, SVGAGI (reference sequence). This CDR3 is 15 amino acids long. V lost 7 bases and J 0 bases, leaving 12 bases between the germline ends. CDR3 sequence reads: CASMVSPATNEKLFF. The CDR3 DNA reads TGTGCCAGCATGGTTTCCCCTGCAACTAATGAAAAACTGTTTTTT.

As to this clone: Different DNA sequences within this sample yield the same CDR3. The genes are TRBV5-1 and TRBJ2-2; D remains ambiguous. Trimming cost V 1 base and J 4 bases, with 8 bases left between them. This CDR3 spans 14 amino acids. In germline, CDR1 is SGHRS, CDR2 YFSETQ. The CDR3 region has the DNA TGCGCCAGCAGCTTGCAAGGGTTCACCGGGGAGCTGTTTTTT. Amino acids: CASSLQGFTGELFF. The variable domain in full, with the rest retrieved from reference TRBV5-1 and TRBJ2-2, is KAGVTQTPRYLIKTRGQQVTLSCSPISGHRSVSWYQQTPGQGLQFLFEYFSETQRNKGNFPGRFSGRQFSNSRSEMNVSTLELGDSALYLCASSLQGFTGELFFGEGSRLTVL.

J is TRBJ1-3 and V is TRBV10-3; D remains ambiguous. Germline V gene lookup returns CDR1 ENHRY and CDR2 SYGVKD. This CDR3 has 15 amino acids. V gave up 3 bases and J gave up 0 bases, with 9 bases separating them. The CDR3 protein is CAISDTGSSGNTIYF. CDR3 DNA sequence: TGTGCCATCAGTGACACCGGGAGCTCTGGAAACACCATATATTTT.

The gene calls are TRBV5-1 and TRBJ2-2; D remains unclear. Germline V lookup: CDR1 SGHRS, CDR2 YFSETQ. The length of the CDR3 is 14 residues. V was pared by 4 bases and J by 2 bases, with 9 bases between. The CDR3 DNA sequence: TGCGCCAGCAGCCCGCCCCTAAACACCGGGGAGCTGTTTTTT. It translates to CASSPPLNTGELFF.

The CDR3 region has the DNA TGTGCCAGCAGTGATTTCGGATGTCAGCCCCAGCATTTT. The encoded protein is CASSDFGCQPQHF. The chain links TRBV2 to TRBJ1-5, with no clear D. Germline V lookup: CDR1 SNHLY, CDR2 FYNNEI. The CDR3 length is 13 residues. Trimming pared 3 bases from V and 6 bases from J, leaving 9 bases between.

The rearrangement links TRBV25-1 to TRBJ2-2; D tentatively fits TRBD1 or TRBD2 (5 bases each). V was cut by 2 bases and J by 7 bases, with 17 bases left in between. Germline V CDR1 and CDR2: MGHDK, SYGVNS. CDR3 length: 16 amino acids. CDR3 bases: TGTGCCAGCAGTGAAGTCGGGGACCCTAAGGTCGGGGAGCTGTTTTTT. Translated: CASSEVGDPKVGELFF.

The chain is built from TRBV29-1 and TRBJ2-5; no firm D call. From germline, CDR1 is SQVTM and CDR2 ANQGSEA. V lost 6 bases, J lost 4 bases, and 15 bases lay in between. This CDR3 is built from 13 residues. DNA for the CDR3: TGCAGCGTGGAGCCCCAGGTCGGAGAGACCCAGTACTTC. It yields the protein CSVEPQVGETQYF.

The rearrangement uses TRBV5-4 and TRBJ2-1; 13 nucleotides match TRBD2. V shed 0 bases and J 7 bases; nucleotides not matched to a gene: 7. Germline-derived CDR1 and CDR2 are SGHNT and YYREEE (reference sequence). The CDR3 loop spans 17 amino acids. The CDR3 sequence: CASSLGALAGGLNEQFF. CDR3 in DNA: TGTGCCAGCAGCTTGGGGGCACTAGCGGGAGGGTTAAATGAGCAGTTCTTC.